The 16 T cell receptor beta chains presented below share a single source sample, sequenced in a study of immune heterogeneity within non-small cell lung tumors. At 550 to 600 ng per sample, bulk tumor genomic DNA provided the template. Far-apart biopsies, several per primary tumor, were taken during surgery. The patients were newly diagnosed with non-small cell lung cancer, had not been treated, and had curative surgery. The authors amplified TCR beta CDR3 by multiplex PCR with 32 V and 13 J primers. One entry per CDR3 protein, called by TCRdb with MiXCR from the multiplex PCR reads. The table includes 20,000 to 25,000 distinct CDR3 sequences, 25% to 35% detected once. Sequences were obtained from lung tumor tissue. These receptors were taken from a man in his forties or fifties with non-small cell lung cancer.

The chain recombines TRBV10-3 with TRBJ1-4, with 7 bases that match TRBD1. Per the germline V gene, CDR1 is ENHRY and CDR2 is SYGVKD. V was clipped by 4 bases and J by 6 bases; unmatched bases: 11. CDR3 length: 16 amino acids. As DNA, the CDR3 is TGTGCCATCAGTGCCAAAAGTACAGGGGCAGATGAAAAACTGTTTTTT. Amino acids: CAISAKSTGADEKLFF.

This clonotype has only a few counts. The chain employs TRBV7-9 and TRBJ1-1; D ambiguous. Germline assignment: CDR1 SEHNR and CDR2 FQNEAQ (reference sequence). V dropped 3 bases and J dropped 6 bases, with 5 bases sitting between them. The CDR3 has 11 residues. The chain's CDR3 is CASSFNPEAFF. The CDR3 nucleotides are TGTGCCAGCAGCTTCAACCCTGAAGCTTTCTTT.

The genes are TRBV29-1 and TRBJ2-1, with 10 bases fitting TRBD2. The trim removed 4 bases at V and 3 bases at J, leaving 3 bases unmatched. Germline lookup yields CDR1 SQVTM and CDR2 ANQGSEA. CDR3 length: 14 amino acids. CDR3 nucleotides: TGCAGCGTTGGGACTAGCGGAGTCTACAATGAGCAGTTCTTC. It specifies CSVGTSGVYNEQFF.

About this clonotype itself: The junction departs from the called germline gene at one end, perhaps through a read error. This chain links TRBV18 with TRBJ2-3; 7 bases align to TRBD2. The germline V gene has CDR1 KGHSH and CDR2 LQKENI. The CDR3 loop spans 16 amino acids. CDR3 coding DNA: TGTGCCAGCTCACCTCCCGGCGGGAGCTCCACAGATAAGCAGTATTTT. Translated: CASSPPGGSSTDKQYF.

This clonotype was detected a few times. The chain combines TRBV20-1 with TRBJ1-1; maybe TRBD1 (5 bases). The CDR3 has 15 residues. V was cut by 2 bases and J by 1 base, with 14 bases left in between. CDR1 and CDR2 (germline): DFQATT, SNEGSKA (reference sequence). The DNA of the CDR3 is TGCAGTGCTAGACCCCCGACAGTATCGAACACTGAAGCTTTCTTT. This sequence encodes CSARPPTVSNTEAFF.

Judged by abundance, this clonotype is medium-sized. V usage is TRBV2 and J usage is TRBJ1-2, with D possibly matching TRBD1 (5 bases). Germline loops: CDR1 SNHLY, CDR2 FYNNEI. This CDR3 has 9 residues. V dropped 11 bases and J dropped 8 bases, with 9 bases sitting between them. The CDR3 here is CAARQGYTF. DNA for the CDR3: TGTGCCGCAAGACAGGGCTACACCTTC.

The rearrangement links TRBV19 to TRBJ2-1; D is ambiguous. With 3 bases removed from V and 10 bases from J, the gap between germline ends came to 7 bases. Germline values: CDR1 LNHDA, CDR2 SQIVND (reference sequence). The CDR3 totals 11 residues. CDR3 bases: TGTGCCAGTAGTATTGGTCTCGAGCAGTTCTTC. Its protein is CASSIGLEQFF.

By its share, this clonotype is medium-sized (0.01 to 0.1%). The rearrangement uses TRBV6-1 and TRBJ1-1; D is possibly TRBD1 (5 bases). Germline-derived CDR1 and CDR2 are MNHNS and SASEGT. CDR3 length: 13 amino acids. Trimming took off 7 bases at V and 0 bases at J, with 9 bases between the two ends. The CDR3 DNA follows: TGTGCCAGCAACTCAGGGTTGAACACTGAAGCTTTCTTT. Its translation: CASNSGLNTEAFF.

This clonotype was found once. The rearrangement uses TRBV6-1 and TRBJ1-1, with D maybe TRBD1 (5 bases). From germline, CDR1 is MNHNS and CDR2 SASEGT. This CDR3 contains 17 residues. Trimming left V 6 bases short and J 4 bases short, with 24 bases between. CDR3 residues: CASRRKKPTRGSTEAFF. The CDR3 bases are TGTGCCAGCAGACGAAAGAAACCTACAAGGGGAAGCACTGAAGCTTTCTTT.

As concerns this clonotype: Being one base from a much bigger clone, this may be a read error. This sequence joins TRBV7-8 and TRBJ2-5; TRBD1 matches 8 bases. From germline, CDR1 is SGHVS and CDR2 FQNEAQ. The CDR3 is made up of 15 amino acids. The CDR3 sequence is CASSSRDRREENQYF. The CDR3 DNA reads TGTGCCAGCAGCTCAAGGGACAGGAGAGAAGAGAACCAGTACTTC.

This clonotype came up once. V and J are TRBV20-1 and TRBJ2-5; D remains unclear. V was clipped by 5 bases and J by 5 bases, with 9 bases between them. Germline CDR1 and CDR2: DFQATT and SNEGSKA (reference sequence). The length of the CDR3 is 11 residues. The CDR3 bases are TGCAGTGCTGCTGTCAGTGAGACCCAGTACTTC. Translating gives CSAAVSETQYF.

CDR3 in amino acids: CASKRTPGQGATGELFF. The CDR3 DNA is TGTGCCAGCAAAAGAACCCCGGGACAGGGGGCGACCGGGGAGCTGTTTTTT. V usage is TRBV6-1 and J usage is TRBJ2-2; the match to TRBD1 covers 12 bases. CDR3 length: 17 amino acids. V was clipped by 7 bases and J by 5 bases; unmatched bases: 11. The germline V gene has CDR1 MNHNS and CDR2 SASEGT.

Note on this clonotype: This may arise from a read error, as a much more abundant clone is one base away. The chain links TRBV2 to TRBJ1-2, with D maybe TRBD1 (5 bases). The CDR3 spans 16 residues. V dropped 2 bases and J dropped 9 bases, with 22 bases sitting between them. Germline V gene sequence: CDR1 SNHLY, CDR2 FYNNEI. The CDR3 sequence: CASSEFLDITSGCYTF. The CDR3 DNA reads as TGTGCCAGCAGTGAATTTTTGGACATCACCTCGGGTTGCTACACCTTC.

V and J are TRBV20-1 and TRBJ1-1; 8 bases are a match to TRBD1. Germline V CDR1 and CDR2: DFQATT, SNEGSKA (reference sequence). The CDR3 spans 14 residues. Germline trimming cut 4 bases from V and 3 bases from J; bases unmatched to any gene: 7. CDR3 sequence: CSAKLQGEDTEAFF. Written as DNA, the CDR3 is TGCAGTGCTAAGTTACAGGGGGAAGACACTGAAGCTTTCTTT.

This clonotype was observed many times. The rearrangement joins TRBV27 to TRBJ1-2; 7 positions match TRBD1. The CDR3 loop spans 14 amino acids. After removal of 5 bases from V and 5 bases from J, the junction contained 8 bases not matched to a gene. Germline assignment: CDR1 MNHEY and CDR2 SMNVEV (reference sequence). This CDR3 is CASSRGLGQYGYTF. Written as DNA, the CDR3 is TGTGCCAGCAGTCGCGGACTGGGACAGTATGGCTACACCTTC.

In this sample, this clonotype turned up many times. The rearrangement links TRBV18 to TRBJ2-5; D is unresolved. Trimming cost V 2 bases and J 1 base, with 5 bases left between them. Germline V gene data show CDR1 as KGHSH and CDR2 as LQKENI. The CDR3 is 13 residues long. The CDR3 protein is CASSPLPQETQYF. As DNA, the CDR3 is TGTGCCAGCTCACCATTGCCCCAAGAGACCCAGTACTTC.